This T cell receptor (beta chain) was sequenced in a study of T cells in Graves' hyperthyroidism and ophthalmopathy. Amplification of TCR beta CDR3 regions used RNA as the template. HTBI primers were used for first-round RT-PCR of the TCR CDR3. TCRdb re-called the multiplex PCR reads with MiXCR, one entry per CDR3 protein. The data show fewer than 250,000 distinct CDR3 sequences, with 24% seen just once and roughly a third held by the top ten. CDR3 length: 16 residues. The ends were cut back, 6 bases at V and 4 bases at J, with 22 bases in the middle. Germline CDR1 is MDHEN and CDR2 is SYDVKM. PBMCs came from 7.5 to 10 ml fresh peripheral blood. This clonotype was recorded at least ten times.

V usage is TRBV28 and J usage is TRBJ2-7; D ambiguous. The receptor was derived from a woman aged 40 to 50 with Graves' ophthalmopathy. The sample comprised blood. CDR3 nucleotides: TGTGCCAGCAGCCCACCAGGTTTATCTGCCTTTTACGAGCAGTACTTC. Protein sequence: CASSPPGLSAFYEQYF.